This T cell receptor beta chain was recovered during a study of cytomegalovirus exposure and HLA in healthy donors. The study's findings and limits: A cluster of highly shared sequence variants was likely a sequencing artifact. Among the most significant clusters, several appeared linked to common viral pathogens in a later analysis. Earlier analysis looked at TCR beta V segments, and most were productive about 87% or about 30% of the time.

Unrecorded immune exposures were likely, despite nominal health at sampling. About this clone itself: The antigen is undetermined.

A multiplex PCR was run with 60 Vbeta primers and 13 Jbeta primers. Using immunoSEQ multiplex PCR, the repertoire was profiled, and TCRdb retains in-frame clones only, with some absent. The top ten clones hold 7% to 8.5% of a sample with approximately 90,000 clones, 75% to 90% of them seen once. Germline CDR1 and CDR2: LNHNV and YYDKDF (reference sequence). The CDR3 length is 17 residues. V was shortened by 7 bases and J by 1 base, with 20 bases between the two germline ends. The specimen sequenced was PBMCs. V usage is TRBV15 and J usage is TRBJ1-5; the D gene is possibly TRBD1 (5 bases). This TCR came from a man aged 35-49 years in good health and CMV-seropositive. The CDR3 protein is CATIILQDRGSNQPQHF. The DNA of the CDR3 is TGTGCCACCATAATATTACAGGATCGGGGGAGCAATCAGCCCCAGCATTTT.